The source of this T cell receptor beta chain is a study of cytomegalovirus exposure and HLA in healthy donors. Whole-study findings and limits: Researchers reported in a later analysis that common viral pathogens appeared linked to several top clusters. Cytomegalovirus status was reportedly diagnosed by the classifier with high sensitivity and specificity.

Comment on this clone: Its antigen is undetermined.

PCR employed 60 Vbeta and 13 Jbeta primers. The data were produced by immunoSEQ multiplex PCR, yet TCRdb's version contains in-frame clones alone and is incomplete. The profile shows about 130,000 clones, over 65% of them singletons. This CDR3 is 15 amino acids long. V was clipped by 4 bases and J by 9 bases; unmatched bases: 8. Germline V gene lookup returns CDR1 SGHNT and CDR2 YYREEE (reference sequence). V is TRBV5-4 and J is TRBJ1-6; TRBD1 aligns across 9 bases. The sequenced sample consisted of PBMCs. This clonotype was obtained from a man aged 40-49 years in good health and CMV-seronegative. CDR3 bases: TGTGCCAGCAGCCAAGGAACAGGGGGCGTTTCACCCCTCCACTTT. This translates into CASSQGTGGVSPLHF. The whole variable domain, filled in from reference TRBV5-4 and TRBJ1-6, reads ETGVTQSPTHLIKTRGQQVTLRCSSQSGHNTVSWYQQALGQGPQFIFQYYREEENGRGNFPPRFSGLQFPNYSSELNVNALELDDSALYLCASSQGTGGVSPLHFGNGTRLTVT.